This T cell receptor (beta chain) was recovered during a study of breast tumors, draining lymph nodes, adjacent tissues. Regarding the study as a whole: Tumor repertoires ranked between lymph nodes and nontumor tissue in diversity, with V and J gene preferences. Most tumor T cells seemingly derive from lymph node, then expand in tumor.

This clonotype came up many times. What it binds is unknown. TCRdb re-called the multiplex PCR reads through MiXCR, storing one row per CDR3 protein. Of 11,000 or so distinct CDR3 sequences listed, around 36% are singletons. Germline CDR1 DFQATT, CDR2 SNEGSKA (reference sequence). This CDR3 region has 14 residues. Trimming pared 3 bases from V and 0 bases from J, leaving 9 bases between. The sample was breast tumor tissue. V and J are TRBV20-1 and TRBJ1-5; no definite D call. This sequence was found in a female donor with breast cancer. Some clones in this sample may be carry-over from other donors' samples. In DNA, the CDR3 is TGCAGTGCTAGTTCAGGCTATAGCAATCAGCCCCAGCATTTT. Translated: CSASSGYSNQPQHF.